The 8 T cell receptor beta chains below were found in one sample sequenced in a study of T cells in Graves' hyperthyroidism and ophthalmopathy. Regions amplified from RNA transcripts were the TCR beta CDR3 regions. Primed by the HTBI set, a first-round RT-PCR was run on the TCR CDR3. TCRdb used MiXCR to reprocess the multiplex PCR reads, holding one entry per CDR3 protein. The table records under 250,000 distinct CDR3 sequences, approximately 17% of them present only once. Sequencing was performed on blood. The receptors come from a man in his forties or fifties with Graves' hyperthyroidism.

CDR3 nucleotide sequence: TGTGCCAGCACTCCCGCCGGGGACACGGCAAATCAGCCCCAGCATTTT. Encoded protein: CASTPAGDTANQPQHF. V usage is TRBV28 and J usage is TRBJ1-5, with D perhaps TRBD1 (6 bases). Germline V gene lookup returns CDR1 MDHEN and CDR2 SYDVKM. This CDR3 is 16 amino acids long. V was cut by 7 bases and J by 4 bases, with 20 bases left in between.

The rearrangement uses TRBV4-1 and TRBJ1-5; no clear D gene. Trimming cost V 3 bases and J 1 base, with 13 bases left between them. There are 16 residues in the CDR3. Germline values: CDR1 MGHRA, CDR2 YSYEKL. The CDR3 DNA reads TGCGCCAGCAGCCACGCCCCAGGAGGGAGCAATCAGCCCCAGCATTTT. Protein product: CASSHAPGGSNQPQHF.

This clonotype was seen at least ten times. The J gene is TRBJ2-5, the V gene TRBV20-1; TRBD2 agrees at 11 bases. In germline, CDR1 is DFQATT, CDR2 SNEGSKA (reference sequence). The CDR3 covers 14 residues. The junction had 8 bases not matched to a gene; V was cut back by 6 bases and J by 5 bases. CDR3 loop: CSATLAGGSETQYF. CDR3 bases: TGCAGTGCAACATTAGCGGGAGGGAGCGAGACCCAGTACTTC.

This clonotype occurred a few times. This chain links TRBV19 with TRBJ2-7, with 8 bases fitting TRBD2. The junction had 12 bases not matched to a gene; V was cut back by 7 bases and J by 4 bases. The V gene's germline CDR1 is LNHDA and CDR2 SQIVND (reference sequence). The CDR3 runs 15 residues. The CDR3 bases are TGTGCCAGTACTATTTCTAGCGGGCCTGCATACGAGCAGTACTTC. The encoded protein is CASTISSGPAYEQYF.

This clonotype was counted between two and nine times. V is TRBV2 and J is TRBJ1-1, with 9 bases fitting TRBD1. CDR3 length: 12 residues. CDR1 is SNHLY, CDR2 FYNNEI, per germline. The trim removed 10 bases at V and 4 bases at J, leaving 4 bases unmatched. The CDR3 here is CATHRGLTEAFF. The DNA for the CDR3 is TGTGCCACCCACAGGGGGCTCACTGAAGCTTTCTTT.

This clonotype was counted ten times or more. The J gene is TRBJ2-5, the V gene TRBV2, with no clear D. CDR1 is SNHLY, CDR2 FYNNEI, per germline. The CDR3 sequence is 14 residues long. The germline V and J ends were trimmed by 3 bases and 4 bases, with 12 bases remaining between them. CDR3 DNA sequence: TGTGCCAGCAGTGACCTCGACGTCCCAGAGACCCAGTACTTC. Protein product: CASSDLDVPETQYF. The full variable domain, with the rest looked up from reference TRBV2 and TRBJ2-5, is EPEVTQTPSHQVTQMGQEVILRCVPISNHLYFYWYRQILGQKVEFLVSFYNNEISEKSEIFDDQFSVERPDGSNFTLKIRSTKLEDSAMYFCASSDLDVPETQYFGPGTRLLVL.

This clonotype was counted ten times or more. The rearrangement links TRBV20-1 to TRBJ2-5; D possibly corresponds to TRBD2 (7 bases). The germline CDR1 and CDR2 sequences are DFQATT and SNEGSKA (reference sequence). V lost 7 bases and J 5 bases, leaving 17 bases between the germline ends. The CDR3 extends over 13 amino acids. As DNA, the CDR3 is TGCAGTGTTCGGGGGGCTGATGGCGAGACCCAGTACTTC. Its translation is CSVRGADGETQYF.

By sample share, this clonotype is medium-sized (0.01 to 0.1%). The chain combines TRBV5-8 with TRBJ2-7; no definite D call. Deletions cut 2 bases from V and 2 bases from J, with 8 bases between. The CDR3 contains 13 residues. Germline CDR1 is SGHTS and CDR2 is YDEGEE. The CDR3 region is CASSLGSPYEQYF. CDR3 sequence (DNA): TGTGCCAGCAGCTTAGGCAGCCCCTACGAGCAGTACTTC.